A single sample is the source of the 17 T cell receptor beta chains below, sequenced in a study of metastatic and nonmetastatic thyroid tumors. TCRdb reanalyzed the PCR reads with MiXCR. The sample lists 75,000 to 100,000 clones, 10% to 15% occurring once. Each patient came to thyroid surgery without any prior treatment (of any kind). The sequenced sample consisted of blood. These receptors originate from a female donor with papillary thyroid cancer or a benign thyroid nodule (not recorded which). Some clones in this sample may be carry-over from other donors' samples.

Many counts were recorded for this clone. The J gene is TRBJ2-2, the V gene TRBV7-2, with D hard to call. Germline CDR1 and CDR2: SGHTA and FQGNSA. V lost 1 base to trimming and J lost 9 bases, with 9 bases between them. The CDR3 consists of 13 residues. The DNA of the CDR3 is TGTGCCAGCAGCTTAGGAGTCCACCGGGAGCTGTTTTTT. It yields the protein CASSLGVHRELFF.

The sample holds many counts of this clone. The genes are TRBV2 and TRBJ2-2; no clear D. The CDR3 runs 15 residues. Germline V lookup: CDR1 SNHLY, CDR2 FYNNEI. V shed 7 bases and J shed 0 bases, with 12 bases lying between them. The CDR3 sequence is CASMAGNSNTGELFF. In nucleotides, the CDR3 is TGTGCCAGCATGGCCGGCAATTCGAACACCGGGGAGCTGTTTTTT. Based on the CDR3 plus reference TRBV2 and TRBJ2-2, the full variable domain is EPEVTQTPSHQVTQMGQEVILRCVPISNHLYFYWYRQILGQKVEFLVSFYNNEISEKSEIFDDQFSVERPDGSNFTLKIRSTKLEDSAMYFCASMAGNSNTGELFFGEGSRLTVL.

Details on this clone: Other nucleotide sequences from this sample produce the same CDR3. This chain joins TRBV6-1 and TRBJ1-2, with D hard to call. There are 12 residues in the CDR3. Germline V gene data show CDR1 as MNHNS and CDR2 as SASEGT. V was clipped by 7 bases and J by 6 bases, with 12 bases between them. The CDR3, as DNA: TGTGCCAGCACAGTACGCGGTGATGGCTACACCTTC. As protein: CASTVRGDGYTF.

This clone has only a few counts. A much bigger clone sits one base away, suggesting this may be a read error. This sequence joins TRBV29-1 and TRBJ1-1; TRBD1 aligns across 11 bases. The length of the CDR3 is 12 residues. Germline CDR1 SQVTM, CDR2 ANQGSEA. V lost 6 bases to trimming and J lost 4 bases; unmatched junction nucleotides: 1. For the CDR3, the DNA is TGCAGCGTGGGACAGGGGGTCACTGAAGCTTTCTTT. Translated, it gives CSVGQGVTEAFF.

This clone was seen ten or more times. The chain recombines TRBV6-2 or TRBV6-3 with TRBJ2-3; 7 bases map to TRBD1. Germline CDR1 is MNHEY and CDR2 is SVGEGT. J gave up 3 bases and V 6 bases, and 3 bases lay outside the gene matches. The CDR3 contains 13 residues. The CDR3 nucleotides are TGTGCCAGCAGCGACAGGGTTACAGATACGCAGTATTTT. This translates into CASSDRVTDTQYF.

This clone was seen only a few times. The chain employs TRBV24-1 and TRBJ2-3; D uncertain. CDR1 and CDR2 (germline): KGHDR, SFDVKD. The germline V and J ends were trimmed by 3 bases and 7 bases, with 16 bases remaining between them. The CDR3 has 15 residues. CDR3 nucleotides: TGTGCCACCAGTGATCCAAGGTCTGTTGGGTATACGCAGTATTTT. Its protein product is CATSDPRSVGYTQYF.

This clone showed up many times. V is TRBV10-3 and J is TRBJ2-2; D call uncertain. The germline V gene has CDR1 ENHRY and CDR2 SYGVKD. V lost 0 bases and J lost 6, with 11 bases in between. The CDR3 is 15 residues long. The chain's CDR3 is CAISESISLAGELFF. The CDR3 bases are TGTGCCATCAGTGAGTCGATATCGTTGGCCGGGGAGCTGTTTTTT.

This clone was picked up many times. The V gene is TRBV9, the J gene TRBJ1-1, with no clear D. Trimming pared 2 bases from V and 1 base from J, leaving 9 bases between. CDR1 and CDR2 (germline): SGDLS, YYNGEE. The CDR3 consists of 14 residues. The CDR3 bases are TGTGCCAGCAGCGTGTTACAGTCGAACACTGAAGCTTTCTTT. This sequence encodes CASSVLQSNTEAFF.

This clone appeared many times. The V gene is TRBV4-3, the J gene TRBJ2-3; 7 bases align to TRBD2. This CDR3 has 17 residues. The V segment lost 0 bases and the J segment 4 bases; nucleotides outside the gene matches: 10. Germline V gene sequence: CDR1 LGHNA, CDR2 YSLEER. The CDR3 is CASSQEVSGGSADTQYF. Here the CDR3 DNA reads TGCGCCAGCAGCCAAGAGGTATCTGGCGGGAGCGCAGATACGCAGTATTTT.

This clone turned up a few times. The rearrangement uses TRBV6-1 and TRBJ1-4, with 8 bases lining up with TRBD1. Germline lookup yields CDR1 MNHNS and CDR2 SASEGT. V shed 6 bases and J 5 bases; nucleotides not matched to a gene: 5. The CDR3 contains 14 residues. CDR3 in amino acids: CASRPTGGNEKLFF. DNA of the CDR3: TGTGCCAGCAGGCCCACAGGGGGGAATGAAAAACTGTTTTTT.

This clone was seen ten or more times. The CDR3 DNA is TGCGCCAGCAGTGAGGCCGGGTCTGGCACAGATACGCAGTATTTT. Residues: CASSEAGSGTDTQYF. The V gene is TRBV10-2, the J gene TRBJ2-3, with D uncertain. The CDR3 is made up of 15 amino acids. Germline loops: CDR1 WSHSY, CDR2 SAAADI. Between the trimmed V and J ends, which lost 2 bases and 1 base, there was a span of 10 bases.

This clone was counted ten times or more. The gene calls are TRBV19 and TRBJ1-2, with unresolved D. V lost 6 bases and J lost 5, with 10 bases in between. The germline gives CDR1 LNHDA, CDR2 SQIVND (reference sequence). This CDR3 is built from 12 residues. In DNA, the CDR3 is TGTGCCAGTAGGGATGGGAGATATGGCTACACCTTC. Amino acid sequence: CASRDGRYGYTF.

This clone has at least ten counts. The chain links TRBV18 to TRBJ2-3; D is undetermined. This CDR3 has 13 residues. Trimming took 3 bases from V and 2 from J, leaving 6 bases between them. Germline CDR1 reads KGHSH; CDR2 reads LQKENI. The chain's CDR3 is CASSPETTDTQYF. The CDR3 DNA reads as TGTGCCAGCTCACCTGAAACCACAGATACGCAGTATTTT.

This clone was detected many times. J is TRBJ2-3 and V is TRBV11-2; 9 bases line up with TRBD2. This CDR3 region has 16 residues. Trimming at V came to 1 base and at J to 1 base, leaving 3 bases not matched to a gene. Germline V gene lookup returns CDR1 SGHAT and CDR2 FQNNGV. Here the CDR3 reads CASSLVAGDRTDTQYF. CDR3 bases: TGTGCCAGCAGCTTAGTAGCGGGAGATCGCACAGATACGCAGTATTTT.

This clone was detected ten times or more. This chain joins TRBV20-1 and TRBJ2-7, with TRBD2 identical over 9 bases. Germline V lookup: CDR1 DFQATT, CDR2 SNEGSKA (reference sequence). CDR3 size: 15 residues. J lost 7 bases, V lost 2 bases, and 12 bases had no gene match. CDR3 amino acids: CSARSLSGRKGEQYF. In DNA, the CDR3 is TGCAGTGCTAGATCCCTCAGCGGGAGGAAGGGGGAGCAGTACTTC.

In this sample, this clone turned up many times. The chain recombines TRBV9 with TRBJ1-1; D is uncertain. CDR1 SGDLS and CDR2 YYNGEE come from the germline V gene. Trimming took off 2 bases at V and 5 bases at J, with 10 bases between the two ends. The CDR3 length is 13 residues. CDR3 DNA: TGTGCCAGCAGCGTGGACCCCGGGACTGAAGCTTTCTTT. Protein product: CASSVDPGTEAFF.

This clone was seen repeatedly, ten times or more. Other DNA sequences within the sample encode an identical CDR3. The chain combines TRBV28 with TRBJ1-4; D is undetermined. Trimming left V 3 bases short and J 4 bases short, with 9 bases between. Germline CDR1 is MDHEN and CDR2 is SYDVKM. The CDR3 consists of 14 residues. The chain's CDR3 is CASSFAQLNEKLFF. The CDR3 bases are TGTGCCAGCAGTTTTGCCCAGCTTAATGAAAAACTGTTTTTT.